Below, 10 T cell receptor beta chains from the same sample are listed, as sequenced in a study of cytomegalovirus exposure and HLA in healthy donors. 60 Vbeta and 13 Jbeta primers were used in PCR. Repertoires were generated with immunoSEQ multiplex PCR, while TCRdb's copy carries only in-frame clones and drops some. Here the sample spans more than 100,000 clones, roughly 69% being singletons. The sequenced sample was PBMCs. The receptors originated from a woman in her forties in good health and CMV-seropositive.

The chain recombines TRBV18 with TRBJ2-5; a weak D match, TRBD2 (6 bases). V lost 5 bases and J 2 bases, leaving 12 bases between the germline ends. CDR3 length equals 14 residues. Germline V CDR1 and CDR2: KGHSH, LQKENI. The CDR3 reads CASSGPGEQETQYF. The DNA for the CDR3 is TGTGCCAGCTCAGGTCCGGGGGAGCAAGAGACCCAGTACTTC.

V gene TRBV5-6 combines with J gene TRBJ2-3, with TRBD1 as a possible D gene (6 bases). V was shortened by 3 bases and J by 6 bases, with 11 bases between the two germline ends. There are 13 residues in the CDR3. In germline, CDR1 is SGHDT, CDR2 YYEEEE. This chain's CDR3 is CASSSRGWDTQYF. CDR3 DNA sequence: TGTGCCAGCAGCTCGAGGGGGTGGGATACGCAGTATTTT.

The CDR3 DNA is TGTGCCAGCAGCTTAGGGGGCGGGGTAGCTAACTATGGCTACACCTTC. This gives the protein CASSLGGGVANYGYTF. The J gene is TRBJ1-2, the V gene TRBV7-9, with D maybe TRBD1 (5 bases). Trimming removed 1 base at V and 0 bases at J, with 12 bases between. This CDR3 has 16 residues. Germline V CDR1 and CDR2: SEHNR, FQNEAQ (reference sequence).

The chain has TRBV4-3 and TRBJ2-4; tentative D call: TRBD1 (5 bases). Germline assignment: CDR1 LGHNA and CDR2 YSLEER. V was shortened by 0 bases and J by 6 bases, with 21 bases between the two germline ends. The CDR3 totals 18 residues. The CDR3: CASSQDGFLGQSRNIQYF. The CDR3 DNA sequence: TGCGCCAGCAGCCAAGATGGCTTCTTGGGGCAGTCGCGAAACATTCAGTACTTC.

The chain carries TRBV29-1 and TRBJ1-2; 8 bases are a match to TRBD1. The germline V gene has CDR1 SQVTM and CDR2 ANQGSEA. J gave up 2 bases and V 2 bases, and 7 bases lay outside the gene matches. This CDR3 spans 15 amino acids. In DNA, the CDR3 is TGCAGCGTTGAAAGTCTGGGACAGGCCAACTATGGCTACACCTTC. Its protein is CSVESLGQANYGYTF.

The chain combines TRBV28 with TRBJ2-1, with D possibly being TRBD1 (6 bases). The CDR3 totals 14 residues. Germline V lookup: CDR1 MDHEN, CDR2 SYDVKM. V was shortened by 2 bases and J by 9 bases, with 14 bases between the two germline ends. CDR3 amino acids: CASSLTGRISEQFF. DNA for the CDR3: TGTGCCAGCAGTTTAACAGGGAGAATATCTGAGCAGTTCTTC.

The V gene is TRBV19, the J gene TRBJ2-1; 10 bases line up with TRBD2. The CDR3 runs to 14 residues. V shed 5 bases, J shed 6 bases, and the junction held 4 bases outside the gene matches. Germline assignment: CDR1 LNHDA and CDR2 SQIVND (reference sequence). The CDR3 sequence is CASSAAGGVNEQFF. DNA for the CDR3: TGTGCCAGTAGTGCAGCGGGGGGGGTCAATGAGCAGTTCTTC. The entire variable domain, with the rest obtained from reference TRBV19 and TRBJ2-1, is as follows: DGGITQSPKYLFRKEGQNVTLSCEQNLNHDAMYWYRQDPGQGLRLIYYSQIVNDFQKGDIAEGYSVSREKKESFPLTVTSAQKNPTAFYLCASSAAGGVNEQFFGPGTRLTVL.

This chain links TRBV7-6 with TRBJ2-4; 9 bases match TRBD1. There are 15 residues in the CDR3. V lost 4 bases, J lost 6 bases, and 7 bases stayed unmatched. The germline CDR1 and CDR2 sequences are SGHVS and FNYEAQ. Here the CDR3 DNA reads TGTGCCAGCAGCTCTACCGGGACAGGGAGAAACATTCAGTACTTC. As protein: CASSSTGTGRNIQYF.

V is TRBV7-9 and J is TRBJ1-5; 7 bases align to TRBD1. The germline gives CDR1 SEHNR, CDR2 FQNEAQ (reference sequence). The CDR3 has 15 amino acids. V was clipped by 7 bases and J by 6 bases; unmatched bases: 12. The CDR3 loop reads CASTSGQGDGQPQHF. CDR3 DNA: TGTGCCAGCACGTCCGGGCAGGGGGATGGTCAGCCCCAGCATTTT.

The V call is TRBV7-9, the J call TRBJ2-7; 8 bases match TRBD1. The CDR3 consists of 18 residues. The germline CDR1 and CDR2 sequences are SEHNR and FQNEAQ (reference sequence). V trimming: 6 bases; J trimming: 4 bases; junction bases outside the gene matches: 20. The CDR3 DNA reads as TGTGCCAGCAGACAAACCGGGGACAGGCGCTCGGGCGGGTACGAGCAGTACTTC. Amino acid sequence: CASRQTGDRRSGGYEQYF.